Below, 18 T cell receptor beta chains from the same sample are listed, as sequenced in a study of regulatory T cells in long-lasting Graves disease. The time point was: newly diagnosed GD, antithyroid drugs for less than 3 months. Construction of the TCR library relied on RNA isolated from PBMCs. Researchers made TCR beta libraries by using iRepertoire HTBI primers and running Arm-PCR on CDR3 regions. Via MiXCR, TCRdb re-called the multiplex PCR reads, giving one row per CDR3 protein. The table includes fewer than 350,000 distinct CDR3 sequences, 15% to 20% detected once. The specimen was peripheral blood mononuclear cells (PBMCs), collected at new diagnosis, from a patient treated with antithyroid drugs. The receptors here all came from a female donor with Graves disease.

This clonotype was picked up many times. As DNA, the CDR3 is TGCAGCGTTGAGGAGCTTTCTGGCACAGATACGCAGTATTTT. Its translation is CSVEELSGTDTQYF. The gene calls are TRBV29-1 and TRBJ2-3; D unresolved. This CDR3 is 14 amino acids long. Germline V lookup: CDR1 SQVTM, CDR2 ANQGSEA. V was clipped by 3 bases and J by 1 base, with 11 bases between them.

In its sample, this clonotype was seen a few times. This chain connects TRBV19 to TRBJ2-1; a possible D gene is TRBD2 (5 bases). The CDR3 totals 15 residues. The germline V gene encodes CDR1 LNHDA and CDR2 SQIVND (reference sequence). V dropped 3 bases and J dropped 4 bases, with 13 bases sitting between them. As DNA, the CDR3 is TGTGCCAGTAGTATTCCGGGGTTCGGATACAATGAGCAGTTCTTC. As protein: CASSIPGFGYNEQFF.

In its sample, this clonotype was seen many times. The junction shows a germline mismatch at one end, possibly a read error. This sequence joins TRBV7-7 and TRBJ2-1; TRBD2 aligns across 7 bases. Germline-derived CDR1 and CDR2 are SSHAT and FNYEAQ (reference sequence). The CDR3 is made up of 14 amino acids. The CDR3, as DNA: TGTGCTAGCAGCTCAGACCCTGGCGGGGGTGAGCAGTTCTTC. This encodes CASSSDPGGGEQFF.

The chain carries TRBV28 and TRBJ1-2, with D possibly matching TRBD1 (5 bases). CDR1 and CDR2 from the germline V gene are MDHEN and SYDVKM. This CDR3 spans 13 amino acids. V was shortened by 6 bases and J by 1 base, with 9 bases between the two germline ends. For the CDR3, the DNA is TGTGCCAGCAGGGAGGACAATAACTATGGCTACACCTTC. Protein: CASREDNNYGYTF.

Ten or more counts support this clonotype. An end of the junction differs from the germline gene, which may be a read error. The chain recombines TRBV2 with TRBJ2-1; D may be TRBD1 (6 bases). This CDR3 region has 15 residues. Germline CDR1 is SNHLY and CDR2 is FYNNEI. The CDR3 nucleotides read TGTGCCAGCAGGAGGGACGGGACATACTACAGTGAGCAGTTCTTC. As protein: CASRRDGTYYSEQFF.

This clonotype was detected many times. The chain carries TRBV2 and TRBJ2-1; D is possibly TRBD2 (5 bases). The CDR3 totals 17 residues. V shed 5 bases and J shed 1 base, with 18 bases lying between them. Germline CDR1 and CDR2: SNHLY and FYNNEI. CDR3 bases: TGTGCCAGCAGTCAAATAGGTGGGAGTCAGTCCTACAATGAGCAGTTCTTC. This translates into CASSQIGGSQSYNEQFF.

This clonotype was seen ten or more times. This chain uses TRBV6-1 with TRBJ2-6; TRBD2 agrees at 11 bases. The CDR3 covers 20 residues. CDR1 is MNHNS, CDR2 SASEGT, per germline. Losses at the gene ends were 6 bases for V and 0 bases for J; bases not matched to a gene: 13. The chain's CDR3 is CASRDKSGLAESSGANVLTF. The CDR3 nucleotides read TGTGCCAGCAGGGACAAATCGGGACTAGCGGAAAGCTCTGGGGCCAACGTCCTGACTTTC.

This clonotype was picked up many times. Compared with germline, one end of the junction differs, possibly owing to a read error. The genes are TRBV28 and TRBJ2-7; D is possibly TRBD2 (6 bases). Germline CDR1 and CDR2: MDHEN and SYDVKM. The CDR3 spans 18 residues. The CDR3 is CASSRQEGIAESSCEQYF. The CDR3 DNA reads TGTGCCAGCAGTCGCCAGGAAGGTATAGCGGAGAGCTCCTGCGAGCAGTACTTC. The full variable domain, its missing parts supplied by reference TRBV28 and TRBJ2-7, is DVKVTQSSRYLVKRTGEKVFLECVQDMDHENMFWYRQDPGLGLRLIYFSYDVKMKEKGDIPEGYSVSREKKERFSLILESASTNQTSMYLCASSRQEGIAESSCEQYFGPGTRLTVT.

Many counts were recorded for this clonotype. J is TRBJ1-5 and V is TRBV6-1; unclear D gene. Trimming took off 8 bases at V and 4 bases at J, with 15 bases between the two ends. Germline CDR1 MNHNS, CDR2 SASEGT. The CDR3 contains 14 residues. The CDR3 DNA follows: TGTGCCAGCGTTCTGTGGGGTTCAAATCAGCCCCAGCATTTT. It translates to CASVLWGSNQPQHF.

This clonotype was detected a few times. A read error may be the cause here, since a much bigger clone is one base away. This sequence joins TRBV12-3 or TRBV12-4 and TRBJ2-7; 7 nucleotides match TRBD2. The DNA end is more similar to TRBJ2-3, so the J call may be wrong. CDR3 length equals 14 residues. CDR3 loop: CASSLDRRGGMQYF. CDR3 coding DNA: TGTGCCAGCAGTTTAGACCGCCGCGGGGGTATGCAGTATTTT.

On this clonotype itself: This could be a read error, since a much larger clone is one nucleotide away. J is TRBJ1-2 and V is TRBV2; the D gene is possibly TRBD1 (6 bases). V lost 4 bases and J 3 bases, leaving 6 bases between the germline ends. This CDR3 comprises 12 residues. CDR1 and CDR2 from the germline V gene are SNHLY and FYNNEI. The chain's CDR3 is CASSAGDYGYTF. DNA of the CDR3: TGTGCCAGCAGTGCAGGGGACTATGGCTACACCTTC.

This clonotype occurred many times. The rearrangement joins TRBV15 to TRBJ2-2, with a possible D match to TRBD2 (5 bases). The CDR3 loop spans 15 amino acids. V was shortened by 0 bases and J by 4 bases, with 9 bases between the two germline ends. Germline CDR1 and CDR2: LNHNV and YYDKDF (reference sequence). Here the CDR3 DNA reads TGTGCCACCAGCAGAGACAGGAGCGGCACCGGGGAGCTGTTTTTT. Translated: CATSRDRSGTGELFF.

The chain links TRBV28 to TRBJ2-1; 7 bases fit TRBD2. The V gene's germline CDR1 is MDHEN and CDR2 SYDVKM. The CDR3 runs 14 residues. Trimming cost V 10 bases and J 5 bases; bases outside gene matches: 11. The CDR3 coding sequence is TGTGCCACCACAATCGGGCTAGCGGACAATGAGCAGTTCTTC. Translating it yields CATTIGLADNEQFF.

There are a few counts of this clonotype. This sequence is one base from a far larger clone and is likely a read error. The chain uses TRBV25-1 and TRBJ1-1; unclear D gene. The CDR3 extends over 14 amino acids. CDR1 MGHDK and CDR2 SYGVNS come from the germline V gene. CDR3 nucleotide sequence: TGTGCCAGCAGTTTACACTCCGTGAACACTGAAGCTTCCTTT. Its translation is CASSLHSVNTEASF.

Of note for this clonotype: A junction end diverges from the germline sequence, so it may reflect a read error. The genes are TRBV12-3 or TRBV12-4 and TRBJ1-5; D is perhaps TRBD1 (6 bases). This CDR3 spans 13 amino acids. CDR3 DNA sequence: TGTGCCAGCAGCCTGGACAGTGGACAGCCCCCGCATTTT. Its translation: CASSLDSGQPPHF.

V usage is TRBV30 and J usage is TRBJ1-2; D is unresolved. This CDR3 has 13 residues. Between the trimmed V and J ends, which lost 5 bases and 1 base, there was a span of 11 bases. Germline loops: CDR1 GTSNPN, CDR2 SVGIG (reference sequence). The CDR3 loop reads CAWGPVINYGYTF. Written as DNA, the CDR3 is TGTGCCTGGGGCCCCGTCATTAACTATGGCTACACCTTC.

This clonotype was observed at least ten times. CDR3 region: CASSAGAGRDSPLHF. DNA of the CDR3: TGTGCCAGCAGCGCCGGGGCAGGGAGGGATTCACCCCTCCACTTT. The chain has TRBV6-1 and TRBJ1-6, with a weak D call TRBD1 (5 bases). Trimming cost V 6 bases and J 8 bases, with 17 bases left between them. Germline values: CDR1 MNHNS, CDR2 SASEGT. The CDR3 extends over 15 amino acids.

This clonotype has a handful of counts. J is TRBJ2-5 and V is TRBV19; 8 nucleotides align to TRBD2. V shed 2 bases and J 5 bases; nucleotides not matched to a gene: 7. Germline V gives CDR1 LNHDA, CDR2 SQIVND (reference sequence). The CDR3 spans 15 residues. The DNA of the CDR3 is TGTGCCAGTAGTATATCGGGAGGGGAGATGGAGACCCAGTACTTC. This sequence encodes CASSISGGEMETQYF.